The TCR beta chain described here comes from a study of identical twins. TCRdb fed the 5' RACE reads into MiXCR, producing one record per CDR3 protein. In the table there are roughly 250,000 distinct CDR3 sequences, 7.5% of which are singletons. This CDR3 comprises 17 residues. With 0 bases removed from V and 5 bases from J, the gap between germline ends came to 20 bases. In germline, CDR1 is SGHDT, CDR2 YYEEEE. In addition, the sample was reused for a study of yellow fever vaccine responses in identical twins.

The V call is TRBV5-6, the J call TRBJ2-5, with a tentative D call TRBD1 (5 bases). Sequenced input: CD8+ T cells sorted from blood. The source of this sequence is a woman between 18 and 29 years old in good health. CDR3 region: CASSLARVEIFAETQYF. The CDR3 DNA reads TGTGCCAGCAGCTTGGCCAGGGTAGAAATTTTTGCGGAGACCCAGTACTTC.